One and the same sample provided the 20 T cell receptor beta chains below, sequenced in a study of blood T cell repertoires in COVID-19. The data were produced by immunoSEQ multiplex PCR, yet TCRdb's version contains in-frame clones alone and is incomplete. Of roughly 100,000 clones listed, more than 70% are singletons. What was sequenced was peripheral blood. The receptors come from a woman of 80 years or more in a cohort sampled during active COVID-19.

This chain joins TRBV6-1 and TRBJ2-5; a possible D gene is TRBD1 (6 bases). Germline V gene data show CDR1 as MNHNS and CDR2 as SASEGT. V lost 6 bases, J lost 4 bases, and 18 bases lay in between. The CDR3 extends over 15 amino acids. CDR3 loop: CASRFRDNTGETQYF. CDR3 bases: TGTGCCAGCAGATTTCGGGACAACACGGGAGAGACCCAGTACTTC.

The V and J genes are TRBV12-5 and TRBJ2-2, with a weak D call TRBD2 (6 bases). CDR3 length equals 16 residues. CDR1 and CDR2 from the germline V gene are LGHNT and FRNRAP. Trimming cost V 5 bases and J 5 bases, with 18 bases left between them. The CDR3 protein is CASGPRRDQATGELFF. DNA for the CDR3: TGTGCTAGTGGTCCTAGGCGGGACCAGGCGACCGGGGAGCTGTTTTTT.

This chain links TRBV6-1 with TRBJ1-3; perhaps TRBD1 as D (6 bases). This CDR3 has 16 residues. Per the germline V gene, CDR1 is MNHNS and CDR2 is SASEGT. Trimming pared 2 bases from V and 0 bases from J, leaving 11 bases between. CDR3 sequence: CASSELRGTSGNTIYF. CDR3 sequence (DNA): TGTGCCAGCAGTGAACTCAGGGGCACCTCTGGAAACACCATATATTTT.

DNA of the CDR3: TGTGCCAGCAGCTTACCCAACAGGGAGGGCTGGAACAATGAGCAGTTCTTC. This translates into CASSLPNREGWNNEQFF. V is TRBV7-8 and J is TRBJ2-1; D is perhaps TRBD2 (7 bases). Germline V CDR1 and CDR2: SGHVS, FQNEAQ. Trimming removed 2 bases from V and 5 bases from J, with 19 bases in between. There are 17 residues in the CDR3. The full variable domain, its missing parts supplied by reference TRBV7-8 and TRBJ2-1, is GAGVSQSPRYKVAKRGQDVALRCDPISGHVSLFWYQQALGQGPEFLTYFQNEAQLDKSGLPSDRFFAERPEGSVSTLKIQRTQQEDSAVYLCASSLPNREGWNNEQFFGPGTRLTVL.

This clone was seen only once. This sequence joins TRBV29-1 and TRBJ1-4; perhaps TRBD1 as D (5 bases). Germline V CDR1 and CDR2: SQVTM, ANQGSEA. Deletions cut 4 bases from V and 5 bases from J, with 14 bases between. The CDR3 length is 14 residues. The CDR3, as DNA: TGCAGCGTTGGAATTGGGGCCCGAAATGAAAAACTGTTTTTT. Its translation: CSVGIGARNEKLFF.

The V call is TRBV21-1, the J call TRBJ2-2; the tabulated D call, TRBD2, remains unverified against the DNA. TRBV21-1 is an annotated pseudogene. This CDR3 has 18 amino acids. The CDR3 region is CASSKAGLQGMVTGELFF. The CDR3 DNA reads TGTGCCAGCAGCAAAGCGGGACTTCAGGGTATGGTCACCGGGGAGCTGTTTTTT.

V usage is TRBV6-4 and J usage is TRBJ2-1; TRBD2 aligns across 7 bases. The CDR3 spans 15 residues. V was clipped by 0 bases and J by 9 bases; unmatched bases: 8. Per the germline V gene, CDR1 is MRHNA and CDR2 is SNTAGT. CDR3 nucleotides: TGTGCCAGCAGTGACTCAAGCGGGGCGGTGGGTGAGCAGTTCTTC. Translating gives CASSDSSGAVGEQFF.

CDR3 sequence (DNA): TGTGCCAGCAGCTTAAGACTGGCTCGACTCTTCTTC. Its translation is CASSLRLARLFF. The chain joins TRBV7-2 to TRBJ2-1; D call uncertain. V lost 2 bases, J lost 16 bases, and 15 bases lay in between. CDR1 SGHTA and CDR2 FQGNSA come from the germline V gene. There are 12 residues in the CDR3.

This clone appeared a single time. The rearrangement links TRBV18 to TRBJ1-4; D perhaps matches TRBD1 (6 bases). Germline V gene lookup returns CDR1 KGHSH and CDR2 LQKENI. The V gene lost 6 bases and the J gene lost 7 bases, with 18 bases spanning the gap. The CDR3 consists of 15 residues. The CDR3 protein is CASSLTFGGGEKLFF. Written as DNA, the CDR3 is TGTGCCAGCTCCCTTACCTTTGGGGGCGGTGAAAAACTGTTTTTT.

The chain is built from TRBV5-8 and TRBJ1-5; the D gene is possibly TRBD1 (6 bases). The V end was cut by 4 bases, the J end by 11 bases, with 13 bases between. The CDR3 is made up of 12 amino acids. CDR1 SGHTS and CDR2 YDEGEE come from the germline V gene. The CDR3: CASSLIRGSQHF. Written as DNA, the CDR3 is TGTGCCAGCAGCCTCATCAGGGGTTCCCAGCATTTT.

The V and J genes are TRBV5-7 and TRBJ2-1; possibly TRBD2 for D (6 bases). TRBV5-7 is noted as an ORF with a role that remains uncertain. The CDR3 contains 12 residues. With 4 bases removed from V and 15 bases from J, the gap between germline ends came to 17 bases. The CDR3 sequence is CASSPLSGAGFF. DNA of the CDR3: TGTGCCAGCAGCCCCTTGTCGGGAGCGGGGTTCTTC.

The CDR3 is CLTGGYTGELFF. Here the CDR3 DNA reads TGTTTAACAGGGGGTTATACCGGGGAGCTGTTTTTT. V gene TRBV6-6 combines with J gene TRBJ2-2; 8 nucleotides align to TRBD1. The CDR3 runs to 12 residues. CDR1 is MNHNY and CDR2 is SVGAGI in the germline V gene (reference sequence).

The rearrangement joins TRBV12-3 or TRBV12-4 to TRBJ2-5; D unresolved. The CDR3 contains 13 residues. Trimming removed 2 bases at V and 2 bases at J, with 6 bases between. DNA for the CDR3: TGTGCCAGCAGTTTATGGCAGCAAGAGACCCAGTACTTC. Encoded protein: CASSLWQQETQYF.

The chain links TRBV28 to TRBJ2-7, with 9 bases fitting TRBD2. After removal of 6 bases from V and 3 bases from J, the junction contained 9 bases not matched to a gene. The V gene's germline CDR1 is MDHEN and CDR2 SYDVKM. The CDR3 is made up of 15 amino acids. The CDR3 loop reads CASRRGGQGRYEQYF. CDR3 DNA sequence: TGTGCCAGCAGGCGGGGGGGCCAGGGTCGCTACGAGCAGTACTTC. The entire variable domain, with the rest obtained from reference TRBV28 and TRBJ2-7, is as follows: DVKVTQSSRYLVKRTGEKVFLECVQDMDHENMFWYRQDPGLGLRLIYFSYDVKMKEKGDIPEGYSVSREKKERFSLILESASTNQTSMYLCASRRGGQGRYEQYFGPGTRLTVT.

This clone was observed once. The chain recombines TRBV18 with TRBJ1-5; weak D call: TRBD1 (6 bases). V shed 5 bases and J shed 4 bases, with 15 bases lying between them. CDR3 length equals 15 residues. From germline, CDR1 is KGHSH and CDR2 LQKENI. The CDR3 spells CASSTGAGENQPQHF. DNA of the CDR3: TGTGCCAGCTCAACCGGGGCAGGGGAGAATCAGCCCCAGCATTTT.

A single count supports this clone. The DNA for the CDR3 is TGTGCCAGCAGTTTAGGAGGGGGCGCAGATACGCAGTATTTT. This sequence encodes CASSLGGGADTQYF. The J gene is TRBJ2-3, the V gene TRBV28; TRBD1 might be the D (7 bases). Trimming took 2 bases from V and 4 from J, leaving 10 bases between them. CDR1 MDHEN and CDR2 SYDVKM come from the germline V gene. This CDR3 contains 14 residues.

This chain connects TRBV9 to TRBJ1-1, with 9 nucleotides matching TRBD1. Germline V gene data show CDR1 as SGDLS and CDR2 as YYNGEE. CDR3 length: 15 residues. Trimming took 3 bases from V and 6 from J; bases not matched to a gene: 9. The CDR3, as DNA: TGTGCCAGCAGCGGACGACAGGGGGATTGGTCTGAAGCTTTCTTT. This gives the protein CASSGRQGDWSEAFF.

This chain joins TRBV27 and TRBJ2-7; 8 bases map to TRBD2. The CDR3 has 14 amino acids. Germline V lookup: CDR1 MNHEY, CDR2 SMNVEV (reference sequence). J was trimmed by 9 bases and V by 2 bases; bases with no gene match: 9. Written as DNA, the CDR3 is TGTGCCAGCAGTTTAGCTAGCGGGCACGACATGCAGTACTTC. Its protein is CASSLASGHDMQYF.

The genes are TRBV5-1 and TRBJ2-3, with 9 bases identical to TRBD2. This CDR3 comprises 18 residues. Germline CDR1 SGHRS, CDR2 YFSETQ. With V trimmed by 0 bases and J by 0 bases, 8 bases remained unmatched. The CDR3 region has the DNA TGCGCCAGCAGCTTGGGAGCGGGGGGACAACCTAGCACAGATACGCAGTATTTT. Its translation: CASSLGAGGQPSTDTQYF. The whole variable domain, filled in from reference TRBV5-1 and TRBJ2-3, reads KAGVTQTPRYLIKTRGQQVTLSCSPISGHRSVSWYQQTPGQGLQFLFEYFSETQRNKGNFPGRFSGRQFSNSRSEMNVSTLELGDSALYLCASSLGAGGQPSTDTQYFGPGTRLTVL.

This chain joins TRBV21-1 and TRBJ2-7; the listed D gene, TRBD1, was not tested against the DNA. TRBV21-1 is described as a pseudogene. The CDR3 is made up of 14 amino acids. CDR3 protein: CASSKRTDPYEQYF. CDR3 nucleotide sequence: TGTGCCAGCAGCAAAAGGACAGACCCCTACGAGCAGTACTTC.